Below are 28 T cell receptor beta chains sequenced from a single sample in a study of blood T cells in healthy people across ages (dated by TCRdb to 2015 to 2017). Library preparation employed 5' RACE. The sequencer listed for this sample is Illumina HiSeq 2500. A second PCR of roughly 7 to 11 cycles was performed with a sample-barcoded 5' primer and a J-beta primer mix. TCRdb reprocessed the public reads (quality trimming at Q25 with fastp, clone calling with MiXCR) and kept in-frame beta chains. Identical CDR3 proteins give one entry, which carries the most common genes and DNA. The table for this sample lists over 1,200,000 distinct CDR3 sequences; 59% of them were counted only once. More than 6% of the sample lies in the top ten. The sequenced sample was blood. The receptors were sampled from a man between 18 and 29 years old in good health.

This sequence joins TRBV2 and TRBJ2-5, with D perhaps matching TRBD1 (5 bases). The length of the CDR3 is 15 residues. Per the germline V gene, CDR1 is SNHLY and CDR2 is FYNNEI. V dropped 8 bases and J dropped 5 bases, with 21 bases sitting between them. The CDR3 nucleotides read TGTGCCAGCTCCCGAGAGTTAGGGGAAGGGGAGACCCAGTACTTC. Residues: CASSRELGEGETQYF.

The chain has TRBV5-1 and TRBJ1-2, with D unclear. The V gene's germline CDR1 is SGHRS and CDR2 YFSETQ. V was trimmed by 4 bases and J by 4 bases, leaving 20 bases between them. The CDR3 spans 16 residues. CDR3 coding DNA: TGCGCCAGCAGCCCAAGCGGGTCAGACTACCGCTATGGCTACACCTTC. Encoded protein: CASSPSGSDYRYGYTF. Combining the CDR3 with reference TRBV5-1 and TRBJ1-2 gives the whole variable domain KAGVTQTPRYLIKTRGQQVTLSCSPISGHRSVSWYQQTPGQGLQFLFEYFSETQRNKGNFPGRFSGRQFSNSRSEMNVSTLELGDSALYLCASSPSGSDYRYGYTFGSGTRLTVV.

The V gene is TRBV20-1, the J gene TRBJ2-1; 9 nucleotides match TRBD2. Per the germline V gene, CDR1 is DFQATT and CDR2 is SNEGSKA (reference sequence). CDR3 length equals 14 residues. The V and J ends lost 2 bases and 6 bases, in that order; junction bases with no gene match: 5. This chain's CDR3 is CSARRTSVVNEQFF. For the CDR3, the DNA is TGCAGTGCTAGAAGGACTAGCGTCGTCAATGAGCAGTTCTTC.

CDR3: CSARGFAGDPSGYTF. The CDR3 DNA reads TGCAGTGCTAGAGGGTTCGCCGGTGATCCCTCTGGCTACACCTTC. The chain couples TRBV20-1 to TRBJ1-2; D remains ambiguous. V was trimmed by 1 base and J by 7 bases, leaving 19 bases between them. CDR1 DFQATT and CDR2 SNEGSKA come from the germline V gene (reference sequence). The CDR3 contains 15 residues.

The chain joins TRBV6-1 to TRBJ2-5; 9 bases line up with TRBD2. With 3 bases clipped from V and 7 bases from J, the junction kept 9 bases outside the gene matches. There are 15 residues in the CDR3. Germline lookup yields CDR1 MNHNS and CDR2 SASEGT. The CDR3 is CASSEPSGVAWTQYF. The DNA for the CDR3 is TGTGCCAGCAGTGAGCCTAGCGGGGTCGCATGGACCCAGTACTTC.

This clonotype has a single count. J is TRBJ1-1 and V is TRBV12-3 or TRBV12-4; possible D gene TRBD1, 6 bases. The CDR3 has 14 residues. Trimming left V 5 bases short and J 5 bases short, with 15 bases between. The DNA for the CDR3 is TGTGCCAGCAGTAACAGGGTCGGAGGAACTGAAGCTTTCTTT. This gives the protein CASSNRVGGTEAFF.

CDR3 sequence (DNA): TGTGCCAGCAGTTTGGAACAGGGCTCCAAAAACATTCAGTACTTC. This translates into CASSLEQGSKNIQYF. The rearrangement links TRBV27 to TRBJ2-4, with a possible D match to TRBD1 (6 bases). In germline, CDR1 is MNHEY, CDR2 SMNVEV (reference sequence). The CDR3 has 15 amino acids. Trimming took 3 bases from V and 2 from J, leaving 11 bases between them.

The chain has TRBV2 and TRBJ1-5, with D possibly TRBD1 on 6 matching bases. The CDR3 contains 13 residues. The germline gives CDR1 SNHLY, CDR2 FYNNEI. Trimming pared 1 base from V and 7 bases from J, leaving 8 bases between. The chain's CDR3 is CASSEVRGQPQHF. As DNA, the CDR3 is TGTGCCAGCAGTGAAGTCAGGGGCCAGCCCCAGCATTTT. Looking up the rest from reference TRBV2 and TRBJ1-5 gives the full variable domain: EPEVTQTPSHQVTQMGQEVILRCVPISNHLYFYWYRQILGQKVEFLVSFYNNEISEKSEIFDDQFSVERPDGSNFTLKIRSTKLEDSAMYFCASSEVRGQPQHFGDGTRLSIL.

The rearrangement uses TRBV28 and TRBJ2-1; D possibly uses TRBD1 or TRBD2 (5 bases each). V shed 3 bases and J shed 4 bases, with 13 bases lying between them. In germline, CDR1 is MDHEN, CDR2 SYDVKM. There are 15 residues in the CDR3. The CDR3 coding sequence is TGTGCCAGCAGTTTGGGGGTGGAGGCTTACAATGAGCAGTTCTTC. This translates into CASSLGVEAYNEQFF.

The rearrangement links TRBV20-1 to TRBJ2-1, with 11 bases matching TRBD2. The CDR3 length is 16 residues. Germline CDR1 reads DFQATT; CDR2 reads SNEGSKA (reference sequence). The J segment lost 1 base and the V segment lost 3 bases, leaving 5 bases of the junction unmatched. The CDR3 is CSASAGTSGSYNEQFF. The CDR3 bases are TGCAGTGCTAGCGCCGGGACTAGCGGATCCTACAATGAGCAGTTCTTC.

This clonotype has ten or more counts. At one end, the junction sequence differs from germline, possibly due to a read error. The gene calls are TRBV27 and TRBJ2-1; no clear D. Germline V lookup: CDR1 MNHEY, CDR2 SMNVEV (reference sequence). The length of the CDR3 is 11 residues. In DNA, the CDR3 is TGCGCCAGCAGCCTCTTTAATGAGCAGTTCTTC. Its translation: CASSLFNEQFF.

The chain is built from TRBV29-1 and TRBJ1-2; no reliable D call. The length of the CDR3 is 12 residues. Deletions cut 3 bases from V and 3 bases from J, with 8 bases between. CDR1 and CDR2 from the germline V gene are SQVTM and ANQGSEA. The CDR3 DNA reads TGCAGCGTTGAGGCACAGCACTATGGCTACACCTTC. Translation gives CSVEAQHYGYTF.

The chain carries TRBV11-2 and TRBJ2-3; TRBD2 aligns across 9 bases. Germline V lookup: CDR1 SGHAT, CDR2 FQNNGV. Unmatched junction bases numbered 17, after V lost 4 bases and J lost 6 bases. The CDR3 extends over 18 amino acids. CDR3 bases: TGTGCCAGCAGCTCCGCCCCCCAGCGGGGGGCTACTTTTGATACGCAGTATTTT. Amino acid sequence: CASSSAPQRGATFDTQYF.

Only one count was recorded for this clonotype. The gene calls are TRBV7-9 and TRBJ2-3, with 12 positions matching TRBD2. Germline V gene lookup returns CDR1 SEHNR and CDR2 FQNEAQ (reference sequence). Trimming at V came to 4 bases and at J to 11 bases, leaving 10 bases not matched to a gene. The CDR3 runs to 15 residues. The CDR3 DNA is TGTGCCAGCAGCTCTCCACTAGCGGGAGGTATGGGGCAGTATTTT. Its translation: CASSSPLAGGMGQYF.

The gene calls are TRBV7-9 and TRBJ2-5, with D perhaps TRBD1 (6 bases). V lost 5 bases and J 11 bases, leaving 21 bases between the germline ends. CDR1 SEHNR and CDR2 FQNEAQ come from the germline V gene (reference sequence). The CDR3 runs to 14 residues. DNA of the CDR3: TGTGCCAGCAGCCCTAAGGGGTTTTCAGGGGAGCAGTACTTC. It translates to CASSPKGFSGEQYF.

The rearrangement joins TRBV29-1 to TRBJ1-3, with a tentative D call TRBD1 (6 bases). Germline assignment: CDR1 SQVTM and CDR2 ANQGSEA. Trimming took off 4 bases at V and 4 bases at J, with 8 bases between the two ends. The CDR3 length is 12 residues. CDR3 residues: CSVAGAGNTIYF. The CDR3 DNA reads as TGCAGCGTTGCGGGGGCCGGAAACACCATATATTTT.

The gene calls are TRBV3-1 and TRBJ1-1; D uncertain. Per the germline V gene, CDR1 is LGHDT and CDR2 is YNNKEL (reference sequence). The CDR3 consists of 13 residues. V shed 5 bases and J shed 1 base, with 8 bases lying between them. This CDR3 reads CASSNDGNTEAFF. CDR3 DNA: TGTGCCAGCAGCAACGACGGGAACACTGAAGCTTTCTTT.

This clonotype turned up a few times. The V call is TRBV6-5, the J call TRBJ2-7, with TRBD2 matching over 13 bases. Trimming cost V 11 bases and J 3 bases; bases outside gene matches: 10. Germline values: CDR1 MNHEY, CDR2 SVGAGI. The CDR3 runs 15 residues. CDR3 nucleotides: TGTGCCTCCCGAACCGGGACTAGCGGGATCTACGAGCAGTACTTC. This gives the protein CASRTGTSGIYEQYF.

The rearrangement links TRBV14 to TRBJ2-3; D unresolved. The CDR3 loop spans 17 amino acids. Trimming shortened V by 0 bases and J by 2 bases, and 15 bases separated the two germline ends. Looked up from germline, CDR1 is SGHDN and CDR2 is FVKESK. The CDR3 nucleotides are TGTGCCAGCAGCCAAGATGCGCTTCTCGTTGACACAGATACGCAGTATTTT. Protein product: CASSQDALLVDTDTQYF.

This chain uses TRBV20-1 with TRBJ2-7, with 10 nucleotides matching TRBD2. This CDR3 is built from 14 residues. Germline CDR1 and CDR2: DFQATT and SNEGSKA (reference sequence). The junction had 5 bases not matched to a gene; V was cut back by 6 bases and J by 0 bases. The CDR3 DNA sequence: TGCAGTGCAGTAAGCGGGGGGGCCTCCTACGAGCAGTACTTC. Its protein is CSAVSGGASYEQYF.

To note about this clonotype: With a much larger clone just one base away, this may be a read error. The chain links TRBV29-1 to TRBJ2-5; D may be TRBD1 (5 bases). Germline V gene data show CDR1 as SQVTM and CDR2 as ANQGSEA. The CDR3 totals 13 residues. For the CDR3, the DNA is TGCAGCTTCCCAGGGCAGAGCCAAGAGGCCCAGTACTTC. Its translation is CSFPGQSQEAQYF.

The chain is built from TRBV9 and TRBJ1-2; no clear D gene. Deletions cut 3 bases from V and 8 bases from J, with 23 bases between. The CDR3 runs to 16 residues. The germline gives CDR1 SGDLS, CDR2 YYNGEE. This CDR3 reads CASSAIRQATGEGYTF. CDR3 nucleotides: TGTGCCAGCAGCGCGATCAGGCAGGCGACCGGGGAAGGCTACACCTTC.

The V call is TRBV29-1, the J call TRBJ1-5; 9 nucleotides line up with TRBD1. This CDR3 comprises 14 residues. Looked up from germline, CDR1 is SQVTM and CDR2 is ANQGSEA. Trimming at V came to 5 bases and at J to 2 bases, leaving 4 bases not matched to a gene. The CDR3 nucleotides read TGCAGCGTTACAACAGGGGGCGGCAATCAGCCCCAGCATTTT. Its protein product is CSVTTGGGNQPQHF.

The chain employs TRBV29-1 and TRBJ2-3, with TRBD2 matching 8 bases. Trimming cost V 7 bases and J 0 bases; bases outside gene matches: 9. The length of the CDR3 is 15 residues. From germline, CDR1 is SQVTM and CDR2 ANQGSEA. CDR3 nucleotide sequence: TGCAGCGCCCGAGGGCGGGGGGTTAGCACAGATACGCAGTATTTT. Protein product: CSARGRGVSTDTQYF.

The rearrangement joins TRBV10-3 to TRBJ2-7, with 8 bases identical to TRBD2. The ends lost 2 bases at V and 3 bases at J; junction bases unmatched: 3. The CDR3 loop spans 14 amino acids. CDR1 and CDR2 from the germline V gene are ENHRY and SYGVKD. CDR3 in amino acids: CAISENGGGYEQYF. CDR3 coding DNA: TGTGCCATCAGTGAGAACGGGGGGGGCTACGAGCAGTACTTC.

The CDR3 sequence is CATSDLGVSKQFF. The CDR3 DNA reads as TGTGCCACCAGTGATTTAGGGGTTAGTAAGCAGTTCTTC. The V gene is TRBV24-1, the J gene TRBJ2-1; a possible D gene is TRBD1 (5 bases). The CDR3 covers 13 residues. The germline V and J ends were trimmed by 1 base and 11 bases, with 11 bases remaining between them. CDR1 and CDR2 from the germline V gene are KGHDR and SFDVKD.

The chain joins TRBV20-1 to TRBJ2-1; D ambiguous. The CDR3 runs to 13 residues. V dropped 1 base and J dropped 8 bases, with 12 bases sitting between them. Germline values: CDR1 DFQATT, CDR2 SNEGSKA (reference sequence). The CDR3 region is CSARALGSDEQFF. The DNA for the CDR3 is TGCAGTGCTAGAGCTCTGGGAAGCGATGAGCAGTTCTTC.

This chain joins TRBV6-5 and TRBJ2-1; 8 nucleotides match TRBD2. V lost 8 bases to trimming and J lost 1 base; unmatched junction nucleotides: 7. This CDR3 has 15 residues. From germline, CDR1 is MNHEY and CDR2 SVGAGI. The CDR3 spells CASRGAGVSYNEQFF. DNA of the CDR3: TGTGCCAGCCGTGGAGCGGGAGTGTCCTACAATGAGCAGTTCTTC.